This entry lists 19 T cell receptor beta chains sequenced from one sample in a study of T cell repertoires in cytomegalovirus infection. Via MiXCR, TCRdb re-called the reads, giving one row per CDR3 protein. Altogether about half a million distinct CDR3 sequences are present, 30% to 40% being singletons, with the ten largest covering roughly 15%. These TCRs' antigens remain unknown. This material consisted of cultured PBMCs, taken from culture after CMV antigen stimulation. The receptors originated from a human donor in good health (CMV status not recorded). Some clones in this sample may be carry-over from other donors' samples.

This clonotype was recorded a few times. The V gene is TRBV7-8, the J gene TRBJ1-5; D unresolved. V was clipped by 5 bases and J by 6 bases, with 14 bases between them. CDR1 and CDR2 (germline): SGHVS, FQNEAQ. The CDR3 extends over 14 amino acids. The CDR3 region is CASSLRPRSQPQHF. The CDR3 coding sequence is TGTGCCAGCAGCCTCAGGCCCCGAAGTCAGCCCCAGCATTTT.

This sequence joins TRBV27 and TRBJ2-1; TRBD1 agrees at 11 bases. The CDR3 is 14 residues long. Germline CDR1 MNHEY, CDR2 SMNVEV (reference sequence). V shed 6 bases, J shed 7 bases, and the junction held 5 bases outside the gene matches. This CDR3 is CASSHGTGGNEQFF. CDR3 nucleotides: TGTGCCAGCAGCCACGGGACAGGGGGGAATGAGCAGTTCTTC.

V usage is TRBV7-2 and J usage is TRBJ2-3; D may be TRBD2 (5 bases). V was pared by 5 bases and J by 0 bases, with 12 bases between. CDR3 length: 15 amino acids. Germline assignment: CDR1 SGHTA and CDR2 FQGNSA. The CDR3 nucleotides read TGTGCCAGCAGCCAAGGACTGGGGAGCACAGATACGCAGTATTTT. It specifies CASSQGLGSTDTQYF.

The rearrangement links TRBV10-3 to TRBJ2-7, with TRBD1 matching 10 bases. J gave up 5 bases and V 6 bases, and 7 bases lay outside the gene matches. The CDR3 spans 14 residues. Looked up from germline, CDR1 is ENHRY and CDR2 is SYGVKD. The CDR3 bases are TGTGCCATCAGCGACAGGGGGCTAGGTGACGAGCAGTACGTC. Encoded protein: CAISDRGLGDEQYV.

This clonotype has at least ten counts. The chain carries TRBV7-6 and TRBJ2-2, with D tentatively TRBD1 (6 bases). Germline lookup yields CDR1 SGHVS and CDR2 FNYEAQ. Between the trimmed V and J ends, which lost 5 bases and 1 base, there was a span of 11 bases. The CDR3 runs 15 residues. CDR3 in amino acids: CASSQTGQNTGELFF. In DNA form, the CDR3 reads TGTGCCAGCAGCCAAACGGGACAGAACACCGGGGAGCTGTTTTTT.

This clonotype was seen ten or more times. This chain connects TRBV7-2 to TRBJ2-5; TRBD1 agrees at 8 bases. CDR1 and CDR2 from the germline V gene are SGHTA and FQGNSA. The CDR3 runs 14 residues. The V and J ends lost 4 bases and 5 bases, in that order; junction bases with no gene match: 6. The DNA for the CDR3 is TGTGCCAGCAGCTCAGACAGGGGCGTGGAGACCCAGTACTTC. Its protein product is CASSSDRGVETQYF.

The sample holds a few counts of this clonotype. The V call is TRBV6-5, the J call TRBJ2-1, with 12 bases aligning to TRBD1. The CDR3 runs 15 residues. Germline V CDR1 and CDR2: MNHEY, SVGAGI. The V gene end was trimmed by 6 bases and the J gene end by 5 bases; junction bases not matched to a gene: 5. CDR3 coding DNA: TGTGCCAGCAGCCCGGGACAGGGGGCTGACAATGAGCAGTTCTTC. As protein: CASSPGQGADNEQFF.

The rearrangement links TRBV7-3 to TRBJ2-3; TRBD1 or TRBD2 may be the D gene (5 bases each). Germline V gene sequence: CDR1 SGHTA, CDR2 FQGTGA. The V end was cut by 1 base, the J end by 2 bases, with 13 bases between. The CDR3 has 16 residues. The CDR3 nucleotides are TGTGCCAGCAGCTTAAAGGCAAGGGGAGTCACAGATACGCAGTATTTT. This gives the protein CASSLKARGVTDTQYF.

This clonotype has just a few counts. This sequence joins TRBV6-2 or TRBV6-3 and TRBJ2-7; 11 bases fit TRBD1. Germline-derived CDR1 and CDR2 are MNHEY and SVGEGT. The ends lost 2 bases at V and 8 bases at J; junction bases unmatched: 17. The CDR3 covers 18 residues. CDR3 DNA: TGTGCCAGCAGTTACAGGCCAGACCGGGACAGGGGGATTATCAAGCAGTACTTC. Translated, it gives CASSYRPDRDRGIIKQYF.

This sequence joins TRBV29-1 and TRBJ1-1, with D maybe TRBD1 (5 bases). The CDR3 runs 13 residues. Germline V CDR1 and CDR2: SQVTM, ANQGSEA. Trimming pared 4 bases from V and 0 bases from J, leaving 9 bases between. The CDR3 DNA follows: TGCAGCGTTGGGCGACAGATGAACACTGAAGCTTTCTTT. Its translation: CSVGRQMNTEAFF.

This rearrangement joins TRBV6-2 or TRBV6-3 to TRBJ2-7; 8 bases line up with TRBD2. Germline V CDR1 and CDR2: MNHEY, SVGEGT. V lost 4 bases to trimming and J lost 0 bases; unmatched junction nucleotides: 5. The CDR3 sequence is 15 residues long. The DNA for the CDR3 is TGTGCCAGCAGTTTACGGACTAGCCCCTCCTACGAGCAGTACTTC. It encodes CASSLRTSPSYEQYF.

The V call is TRBV11-3, the J call TRBJ1-1; tentatively, D is TRBD1 (5 bases). CDR3 length equals 13 residues. The germline V and J ends were trimmed by 3 bases and 8 bases, with 13 bases remaining between them. CDR1 and CDR2 (germline): SGHNT, YENEEA. CDR3 sequence reads: CASSFGTGLEAFF. CDR3 coding DNA: TGTGCCAGCAGCTTCGGGACGGGGTTGGAAGCTTTCTTT.

The gene calls are TRBV27 and TRBJ2-7; D is perhaps TRBD2 (5 bases). CDR1 and CDR2 (germline): MNHEY, SMNVEV (reference sequence). The CDR3 contains 13 residues. V gave up 2 bases and J gave up 5 bases, with 10 bases separating them. The CDR3 here is CASSLREGNEQYV. In DNA form, the CDR3 reads TGTGCCAGCAGTTTAAGAGAGGGAAACGAGCAGTACGTC.

V usage is TRBV18 and J usage is TRBJ1-1, with D perhaps matching TRBD1 (6 bases). V dropped 3 bases and J dropped 10 bases, with 21 bases sitting between them. The V gene's germline CDR1 is KGHSH and CDR2 LQKENI. CDR3 size: 15 residues. CDR3 in amino acids: CASSPGRDIGLRAFF. The CDR3 DNA reads TGTGCCAGCTCACCTGGGCGGGACATTGGGCTAAGAGCTTTCTTT.

This clonotype was seen a handful of times. The rearrangement uses TRBV7-9 and TRBJ2-1, with 10 bases that match TRBD2. V trimming: 0 bases; J trimming: 6 bases; junction bases outside the gene matches: 17. Germline CDR1 is SEHNR and CDR2 is FQNEAQ (reference sequence). The CDR3 sequence is 20 residues long. CDR3 nucleotides: TGTGCCAGCAGCTTAGCGGGTCGGGCTAGCGGGAGACTAATATCCAATGAGCAGTTCTTC. Translation: CASSLAGRASGRLISNEQFF.

The chain combines TRBV15 with TRBJ1-1; no clear D gene. This CDR3 has 13 residues. V was trimmed by 0 bases and J by 2 bases, leaving 4 bases between them. The germline V gene has CDR1 LNHNV and CDR2 YYDKDF (reference sequence). This CDR3 reads CATSRDPNTEAFF. The CDR3, as DNA: TGTGCCACCAGCAGAGACCCTAACACTGAAGCTTTCTTT.

The rearrangement joins TRBV19 to TRBJ2-1, with D uncertain. The length of the CDR3 is 13 residues. Trimming cost V 5 bases and J 4 bases, with 9 bases left between them. Looked up from germline, CDR1 is LNHDA and CDR2 is SQIVND (reference sequence). CDR3 residues: CASSADPYNEQFF. CDR3 DNA: TGTGCCAGTAGTGCCGACCCTTACAATGAGCAGTTCTTC.

This clonotype was seen a handful of times. The chain couples TRBV28 to TRBJ2-4; TRBD2 matches at 10 bases. The ends lost 5 bases at V and 8 bases at J; junction bases unmatched: 6. Germline CDR1 is MDHEN and CDR2 is SYDVKM. This CDR3 spans 14 amino acids. CDR3: CASSMGLATDIQYF. CDR3 bases: TGTGCCAGCAGTATGGGACTAGCGACTGACATTCAGTACTTC. Combining the CDR3 with reference TRBV28 and TRBJ2-4 gives the whole variable domain DVKVTQSSRYLVKRTGEKVFLECVQDMDHENMFWYRQDPGLGLRLIYFSYDVKMKEKGDIPEGYSVSREKKERFSLILESASTNQTSMYLCASSMGLATDIQYFGAGTRLSVL.

This chain joins TRBV28 and TRBJ2-1, with TRBD2 matching 7 bases. Looked up from germline, CDR1 is MDHEN and CDR2 is SYDVKM. The V and J ends lost 4 bases and 6 bases, in that order; junction bases with no gene match: 6. CDR3 size: 14 residues. CDR3 protein: CASSWASGPNEQFF. CDR3 nucleotides: TGTGCCAGCAGTTGGGCTAGCGGACCCAATGAGCAGTTCTTC. The whole variable domain, remainder taken from reference TRBV28 and TRBJ2-1, is DVKVTQSSRYLVKRTGEKVFLECVQDMDHENMFWYRQDPGLGLRLIYFSYDVKMKEKGDIPEGYSVSREKKERFSLILESASTNQTSMYLCASSWASGPNEQFFGPGTRLTVL.